This record concerns one TCR beta chain sequence. Antigen unknown. The entry originates in a study of cytomegalovirus exposure and HLA in healthy donors. About the research overall: Early released data comprised some 91 million unique TCRs from HLA-typed donors. General study points: Sequencing probably produced one cluster of sequence variants that were highly shared. Being indistinguishable, some V segments were excluded, TRBV6-2 and TRBV6-3 among them.

The junction had 3 bases not matched to a gene; V was cut back by 5 bases and J by 1 base. Germline V lookup: CDR1 MNHNY, CDR2 SVGAGI (reference sequence). The CDR3 is made up of 15 amino acids. 13 Jbeta primers and 60 Vbeta primers were used for the PCR. The method was immunoSEQ multiplex PCR; TCRdb's version includes in-frame clones alone and lacks a portion of them. Counted here are about 140,000 clones, approximately 79% occurring once; the ten biggest clones make up more than 0.95%. The chain recombines TRBV6-6 with TRBJ1-5; 9 bases are a match to TRBD1. The material sequenced was PBMCs. The receptor was isolated from a man younger than 35 in good health and CMV-seronegative. The CDR3 DNA reads as TGTGCCAGCAGTGGACAGGGGAACAGCAATCAGCCCCAGCATTTT. This encodes CASSGQGNSNQPQHF.